The 27 T cell receptor beta chains presented below share a single source sample, sequenced in a study of T cells in Graves' hyperthyroidism and ophthalmopathy. Amplification yielded TCR beta CDR3 regions, with RNA transcripts as the source. HTBI primers drove first-round RT-PCR of the TCR CDR3. TCRdb redid the calling of the multiplex PCR reads with MiXCR, one entry per CDR3 protein. Of roughly 700,000 distinct CDR3 sequences listed, under 45% are singletons. The sequencing input was blood. The receptors stem from a woman aged 40 to 50 with Graves' hyperthyroidism.

This clonotype came up a few times. This chain connects TRBV7-8 to TRBJ2-7, with TRBD2 as a possible D gene (6 bases). The CDR3 sequence is 14 residues long. Germline assignment: CDR1 SGHVS and CDR2 FQNEAQ. Trimming took off 9 bases at V and 0 bases at J, with 15 bases between the two ends. The CDR3 coding sequence is TGTGCCAGTTCCTGGGCGGGGACCTCCTACGAGCAGTACTTC. The encoded protein is CASSWAGTSYEQYF.

The chain couples TRBV4-1 to TRBJ2-7, with a tentative D call TRBD2 (7 bases). The CDR3 sequence is 16 residues long. Trimming took off 0 bases at V and 3 bases at J, with 15 bases between the two ends. Germline assignment: CDR1 MGHRA and CDR2 YSYEKL. The CDR3: CASSQDRGGPHYEQYF. CDR3 in DNA: TGCGCCAGCAGCCAAGATAGGGGGGGACCTCACTACGAGCAGTACTTC.

This clonotype was detected only a few times. This chain uses TRBV6-6 with TRBJ2-7; 7 bases are shared with TRBD2. J gave up 2 bases and V 2 bases, and 6 bases lay outside the gene matches. Germline assignment: CDR1 MNHNY and CDR2 SVGAGI (reference sequence). The CDR3 runs 15 residues. The DNA for the CDR3 is TGTGCCAGCAGTTACACTCTAGCGGAGACCTACGAGCAGTACTTC. It specifies CASSYTLAETYEQYF.

This clonotype turned up a few times. The CDR3, as DNA: TGCGCCAGCAGCCCCCGGACAGGATGGAACACTGAAGCTTTCTTT. It yields the protein CASSPRTGWNTEAFF. This chain links TRBV4-1 with TRBJ1-1; TRBD1 agrees at 7 bases. V was pared by 4 bases and J by 1 base, with 6 bases of the junction left unmatched. Germline loops: CDR1 MGHRA, CDR2 YSYEKL. CDR3 length: 15 residues.

Turning to this clonotype: A read error is possible here, since a much larger clone lies one base away. The chain couples TRBV7-2 to TRBJ2-7; 7 bases fit TRBD1. This CDR3 region has 16 residues. With 0 bases clipped from V and 5 bases from J, the junction kept 10 bases outside the gene matches. Germline V gene data show CDR1 as SGHTA and CDR2 as FQGNSA. CDR3 residues: CASSLAGGFELHEQYF. The CDR3 DNA follows: TGTGCCAGCAGCTTAGCAGGGGGCTTTGAGCTGCACGAGCAGTACTTC.

A note on this clonotype: This sequence may be a read error, since a much larger clone differs from it by one base. The rearrangement uses TRBV7-2 and TRBJ1-4, with 7 bases fitting TRBD1. V gave up 8 bases and J gave up 8 bases; unmatched junction bases: 11. The CDR3 covers 14 residues. CDR1 SGHTA and CDR2 FQGNSA come from the germline V gene. The DNA of the CDR3 is TGTGCCAGCGGCTCCAGACAGGGTGGCGAAAAACTGTTTTTT. The encoded protein is CASGSRQGGEKLFF.

This clonotype showed up many times. The chain carries TRBV6-4 and TRBJ1-5, with 10 bases matching TRBD1. The CDR3 covers 16 residues. V trimming: 6 bases; J trimming: 8 bases; junction bases outside the gene matches: 13. Germline-derived CDR1 and CDR2 are MRHNA and SNTAGT. The CDR3 reads CASSLARDRGCKPQHF. Here the CDR3 DNA reads TGTGCCAGCAGCCTTGCCAGGGACAGGGGTTGCAAGCCCCAGCATTTT.

The table lists this clonotype with a few counts. This chain connects TRBV7-2 to TRBJ1-1; 7 bases map to TRBD1. Germline trimming cut 3 bases from V and 1 base from J; bases unmatched to any gene: 5. Germline CDR1 reads SGHTA; CDR2 reads FQGNSA. The CDR3 contains 15 residues. The CDR3 here is CASSFQGVPNTEAFF. In DNA form, the CDR3 reads TGTGCCAGCAGCTTCCAGGGGGTACCGAACACTGAAGCTTTCTTT.

The V and J genes are TRBV30 and TRBJ2-7; 8 nucleotides match TRBD1. Germline-derived CDR1 and CDR2 are GTSNPN and SVGIG (reference sequence). CDR3 length: 14 amino acids. V gave up 1 base and J gave up 2 bases; unmatched junction bases: 4. The DNA of the CDR3 is TGTGCCTGGAGTGCGGGACAGGTAACCTACGAGCAGTACTTC. Protein: CAWSAGQVTYEQYF.

In this sample, this clonotype turned up many times. The chain carries TRBV25-1 and TRBJ1-6; 7 bases are shared with TRBD1. CDR3 length: 15 residues. Germline CDR1 reads MGHDK; CDR2 reads SYGVNS. V shed 3 bases and J 9 bases; nucleotides not matched to a gene: 8. This CDR3 is CASSDSQGEVSPLHF. CDR3 nucleotide sequence: TGTGCCAGCAGTGACTCCCAGGGGGAGGTTTCACCCCTCCACTTT.

This clonotype was observed a handful of times. The chain employs TRBV6-5 and TRBJ2-6; unclear D gene. Trimming took 3 bases from V and 0 from J, leaving 12 bases between them. The germline V gene has CDR1 MNHEY and CDR2 SVGAGI. The CDR3 spans 17 residues. This CDR3 reads CASSYASRLSGANVLTF. Here the CDR3 DNA reads TGTGCCAGCAGTTATGCCAGCCGACTCTCTGGGGCCAACGTCCTGACTTTC.

V and J are TRBV10-3 and TRBJ1-1; no clear D. This CDR3 has 14 residues. Germline V gene sequence: CDR1 ENHRY, CDR2 SYGVKD. Trimming pared 7 bases from V and 4 bases from J, leaving 16 bases between. The CDR3 nucleotides read TGTGCCATCACCTACACTCGTGATGGCACTGAAGCTTTCTTT. Residues: CAITYTRDGTEAFF.

This clonotype was counted ten times or more. The chain couples TRBV5-1 to TRBJ2-7; D remains unclear. In germline, CDR1 is SGHRS, CDR2 YFSETQ. The CDR3 spans 15 residues. Trimming removed 1 base from V and 3 bases from J, with 14 bases in between. CDR3 in amino acids: CASSLRRAPDYEQYF. DNA of the CDR3: TGCGCCAGCAGCTTGCGACGGGCCCCAGACTACGAGCAGTACTTC.

This clonotype came up once. A read error may account for a junction end that differs from germline. This chain joins TRBV6-2 or TRBV6-3 and TRBJ1-2; the D is unclear. The CDR3 is made up of 16 amino acids. CDR1 and CDR2 (germline): MNHEY, SVGEGT. CDR3 in amino acids: CASSYAWEGANYGHTF. The CDR3 region has the DNA TGTGCCAGCAGTTACGCCTGGGAAGGAGCTAACTATGGCCACACCTTC.

The sample holds many counts of this clonotype. The rearrangement uses TRBV12-3 or TRBV12-4 and TRBJ1-5; weak D call: TRBD1 (6 bases). With 2 bases removed from V and 7 bases from J, the gap between germline ends came to 15 bases. CDR3 size: 15 residues. CDR3 protein: CASSLKTGGGQPQHF. CDR3 sequence (DNA): TGTGCCAGCAGTTTAAAGACAGGTGGAGGGCAGCCCCAGCATTTT.

In its sample, this clonotype was seen a few times. This chain links TRBV5-6 with TRBJ1-5; D is undetermined. V lost 5 bases and J lost 1, with 7 bases in between. This CDR3 has 13 amino acids. Germline CDR1 is SGHDT and CDR2 is YYEEEE. CDR3 in DNA: TGTGCCAGCAGTTTCCCGAGCAATCAGCCCCAGCATTTT. It is translated as CASSFPSNQPQHF.

As concerns this clonotype: A much more abundant neighbour one base away suggests this may be a read error. The chain recombines TRBV7-9 with TRBJ1-1, with a weak D call TRBD1 (5 bases). The CDR3 has 13 amino acids. Germline CDR1 SEHNR, CDR2 FQNEAQ (reference sequence). The CDR3 loop reads CASSQSGVTEASF. CDR3 DNA: TGTGCCAGCAGCCAGTCGGGGGTCACTGAAGCTTCCTTT.

Regarding this clonotype: A single base separates this from a much larger clone, so it may be a read error. V and J are TRBV14 and TRBJ1-4; D is unresolved. Germline V CDR1 and CDR2: SGHDN, FVKESK. The CDR3 consists of 13 residues. V lost 1 base and J lost 13, with 13 bases in between. The CDR3 region is CASSQAVGKRLFF. The CDR3 DNA reads TGTGCCAGCAGCCAAGCAGTAGGGAAAAGACTGTTTTTT.

The sample holds a few counts of this clonotype. This chain uses TRBV6-5 with TRBJ1-3; D might be TRBD1 (6 bases). Per the germline V gene, CDR1 is MNHEY and CDR2 is SVGAGI. V was trimmed by 2 bases and J by 0 bases, leaving 14 bases between them. CDR3 size: 17 residues. CDR3 nucleotide sequence: TGTGCCAGCAGTTACCGAACAGGGAAGAGCTCTGGAAACACCATATATTTT. It is translated as CASSYRTGKSSGNTIYF.

The sample holds many counts of this clonotype. The rearrangement links TRBV5-6 to TRBJ1-2; D possibly corresponds to TRBD1 (5 bases). Per the germline V gene, CDR1 is SGHDT and CDR2 is YYEEEE. CDR3 length: 12 residues. V was clipped by 4 bases and J by 9 bases, with 13 bases between them. The CDR3, as DNA: TGTGCCAGCAGCCCGGGGCAGGACCGCTACACCTTC. Protein sequence: CASSPGQDRYTF.

Details on this clonotype: A read error is possible here, since a much larger clone lies one base away. The CDR3 DNA sequence: TGTGCCAGCCGGAGGACATATGCGAACACTGAAGCTTTCTTT. Translating gives CASRRTYANTEAFF. The rearrangement links TRBV11-3 to TRBJ1-1; D possibly corresponds to TRBD1 (5 bases). The CDR3 extends over 14 amino acids. The V end lost 8 bases, the J end lost 1 base, and 14 bases lay between the germline ends. Germline CDR1 and CDR2: SGHNT and YENEEA.

The V call is TRBV10-3, the J call TRBJ2-2; no definite D call. The CDR3 totals 15 residues. V lost 10 bases to trimming and J lost 2 bases, with 17 bases between them. Germline-derived CDR1 and CDR2 are ENHRY and SYGVKD. CDR3 in amino acids: CASSPTFFNTGELFF. The CDR3 DNA follows: TGTGCCAGCAGCCCGACTTTCTTCAACACCGGGGAGCTGTTTTTT.

This chain connects TRBV10-3 to TRBJ1-2, with 7 bases lining up with TRBD1. The germline CDR1 and CDR2 sequences are ENHRY and SYGVKD. The CDR3 has 15 residues. The junction had 13 bases not matched to a gene; V was cut back by 10 bases and J by 2 bases. The CDR3 region has the DNA TGTGCCAGCTCACCCCTACCGACAGGGAACTATGGCTACACCTTC. It codes for CASSPLPTGNYGYTF.

This clonotype was observed many times. The rearrangement links TRBV19 to TRBJ1-2; D unresolved. The V end lost 5 bases, the J end lost 3 bases, and 13 bases lay between the germline ends. This CDR3 spans 14 amino acids. Germline V gives CDR1 LNHDA, CDR2 SQIVND (reference sequence). The DNA of the CDR3 is TGTGCCAGTAGTCTGGACGGGGATGACTATGGCTACACCTTC. Its protein product is CASSLDGDDYGYTF.

This clonotype appeared many times. V usage is TRBV29-1 and J usage is TRBJ2-7; 9 nucleotides agree with TRBD2. There are 15 residues in the CDR3. V lost 3 bases, J lost 2 bases, and 8 bases stayed unmatched. Germline V gene sequence: CDR1 SQVTM, CDR2 ANQGSEA. For the CDR3, the DNA is TGCAGCGTTGACGGTAGCAGCGGGGGGACCTACGAGCAGTACTTC. Its translation is CSVDGSSGGTYEQYF.

This clonotype occurred a few times. The rearrangement uses TRBV5-5 and TRBJ2-2, with D hard to call. The CDR3 contains 14 residues. Per the germline V gene, CDR1 is SGHKS and CDR2 is YYEKEE (reference sequence). The V end was cut by 4 bases, the J end by 5 bases, with 12 bases between. The CDR3 protein is CASSGSSGTGELFF. The CDR3 DNA reads as TGTGCCAGCAGCGGATCAAGTGGTACCGGGGAGCTGTTTTTT.

This clonotype was observed many times. V and J are TRBV7-8 and TRBJ2-5; 8 nucleotides agree with TRBD1. Germline V gives CDR1 SGHVS, CDR2 FQNEAQ. CDR3 length: 15 residues. With 5 bases clipped from V and 1 base from J, the junction kept 6 bases outside the gene matches. The CDR3 is CASSPRDRSQETQYF. The CDR3 DNA sequence: TGTGCCAGCAGCCCCCGGGACAGGTCCCAAGAGACCCAGTACTTC. Filled out from reference TRBV7-8 and TRBJ2-5, the complete variable domain reads GAGVSQSPRYKVAKRGQDVALRCDPISGHVSLFWYQQALGQGPEFLTYFQNEAQLDKSGLPSDRFFAERPEGSVSTLKIQRTQQEDSAVYLCASSPRDRSQETQYFGPGTRLLVL.